The 8 T cell receptor beta chains below all came from one sample that was sequenced in a study of T cell responses to AZD1222 COVID-19 vaccine. Assay used: immunoSEQ multiplex PCR; TCRdb lists only in-frame clones, some missing. The sample shows approximately 110,000 clones, roughly 88% of them seen only once. The source material was peripheral blood, sampled on day 0 of AZD1222 vaccination. The origin of the receptors is an adult in good health.

This clone appeared a single time. The rearrangement joins TRBV4-3 to TRBJ2-1; 13 bases are a match to TRBD2. The trim removed 3 bases at V and 12 bases at J, leaving 5 bases unmatched. Germline values: CDR1 LGHNA, CDR2 YSLEER. This CDR3 has 14 residues. CDR3 sequence: CASSQTLAGGRQFF. CDR3 nucleotides: TGCGCCAGCAGCCAGACACTAGCGGGGGGGCGGCAGTTCTTC.

J is TRBJ2-3 and V is TRBV10-2; D is unclear. Germline CDR1 WSHSY, CDR2 SAAADI. V was trimmed by 2 bases and J by 1 base, leaving 10 bases between them. This CDR3 is 15 amino acids long. CDR3 in amino acids: CASSEQTRGTDTQYF. The CDR3 bases are TGCGCCAGCAGTGAGCAGACAAGGGGCACAGATACGCAGTATTTT.

The chain links TRBV7-2 to TRBJ2-6; TRBD2 might be the D (7 bases). V was pared by 5 bases and J by 1 base, with 18 bases between. This CDR3 is built from 18 residues. CDR1 is SGHTA and CDR2 is FQGNSA in the germline V gene. CDR3 DNA: TGTGCCAGCAGCAAAGCGTGGGGGGGCTCGTCTGGGGCCAACGTCCTGACTTTC. This translates into CASSKAWGGSSGANVLTF.

This clone came up once. The chain employs TRBV6-6 and TRBJ1-6; tentative D call: TRBD1 (5 bases). Germline V CDR1 and CDR2: MNHNY, SVGAGI (reference sequence). The CDR3 covers 15 residues. V shed 6 bases and J shed 3 bases, with 12 bases lying between them. The CDR3, as DNA: TGTGCCAGCAGCCAGGGCGAGAGCTATAATTCACCCCTCCACTTT. Protein: CASSQGESYNSPLHF.

The chain combines TRBV6-1 with TRBJ1-2; no firm D call. Trimming left V 2 bases short and J 4 bases short, with 11 bases between. The germline gives CDR1 MNHNS, CDR2 SASEGT. The CDR3 consists of 14 residues. As DNA, the CDR3 is TGTGCCAGCAGTGAACTACACAGAAGCTATGGCTACACCTTC. This encodes CASSELHRSYGYTF.

A remark on this clone: A much larger clone sits a single nucleotide away, making a read error possible. The genes are TRBV7-8 and TRBJ1-5, with D maybe TRBD1 (5 bases). From germline, CDR1 is SGHVS and CDR2 FQNEAQ. V lost 5 bases and J 0 bases, leaving 11 bases between the germline ends. There are 15 residues in the CDR3. The CDR3 reads CASSTDSYSNQPQHF. DNA for the CDR3: TGTGCCAGCAGCACCGACAGTTATAGCAATCAGCCCCAGCATTTT.

This clone was counted a single time. The J gene is TRBJ1-1, the V gene TRBV4-1, with D unclear. Germline CDR1 MGHRA, CDR2 YSYEKL. This CDR3 is 15 amino acids long. The germline V and J ends were trimmed by 1 base and 4 bases, with 13 bases remaining between them. CDR3 loop: CASSQGGRGTTEAFF. The CDR3 DNA reads TGCGCCAGCAGCCAAGGAGGGCGCGGTACCACTGAAGCTTTCTTT.

This chain links TRBV11-2 with TRBJ1-5; D call uncertain. CDR3 length equals 13 residues. Between the trimmed V and J ends, which lost 8 bases and 0 bases, there was a span of 8 bases. Germline CDR1 is SGHAT and CDR2 is FQNNGV. DNA of the CDR3: TGTGCCAGCTCCGTCCATAGCAATCAGCCCCAGCATTTT. Residues: CASSVHSNQPQHF.